This T cell receptor (beta chain) was recovered during a study of early T cells in non-severe SARS-CoV-2 infection. Overall study context: The sequenced material was bulk RNA from unsorted whole blood, and its chains were unpaired. Findings of the study overall: Private and CD4 specificities were missed by VDJdb matching, which favored anti-spike CD8 responses.

V was cut by 4 bases and J by 2 bases, with 16 bases left in between. The germline CDR1 and CDR2 sequences are SGHKS and YYEKEE (reference sequence). This CDR3 region has 15 residues. Unique molecular identifiers were attached to individual cDNA molecules. TCRdb reprocessed the 5' RACE reads via MiXCR and lists one record per CDR3 protein. The sample yields about 26,000 distinct CDR3 sequences, roughly 4.1% seen once. This clonotype has a handful of counts. Its antigen is unknown. This receptor was taken from an adult who was a healthcare worker with PCR-confirmed SARS-CoV-2 infection or an uninfected control (not recorded which). The sample consisted of whole blood. The chain uses TRBV5-5 and TRBJ2-7, with D perhaps assigned TRBD1 or TRBD2 (7 bases each). The CDR3 region is CASSPGRGRAYEQYF. CDR3 DNA: TGTGCCAGCAGCCCTGGGAGGGGGCGCGCCTACGAGCAGTACTTC. The full variable domain, its missing parts supplied by reference TRBV5-5 and TRBJ2-7, is DAGVTQSPTHLIKTRGQQVTLRCSPISGHKSVSWYQQVLGQGPQFIFQYYEKEERGRGNFPDRFSARQFPNYSSELNVNALLLGDSALYLCASSPGRGRAYEQYFGPGTRLTVT.